The 28 T cell receptor beta chains in this list originate from one sample, sequenced in a study of cytomegalovirus exposure and HLA in healthy donors. Amplification used 60 Vbeta primers and 13 Jbeta primers. Produced via immunoSEQ multiplex PCR; TCRdb's table is partial and in-frame only. The sample lists around 200,000 clones; roughly 87% were seen once. The sequenced sample consisted of PBMCs. These receptors all come from a man aged 35-49 years in good health and CMV-seropositive.

The rearrangement uses TRBV7-9 and TRBJ2-1, with TRBD2 identical over 14 bases. The length of the CDR3 is 15 residues. Per the germline V gene, CDR1 is SEHNR and CDR2 is FQNEAQ (reference sequence). Unmatched junction bases numbered 5, after V lost 5 bases and J lost 8 bases. DNA for the CDR3: TGTGCCAGCAGCCAGACTAGCGGGAGGGCCTATGAGCAGTTCTTC. This gives the protein CASSQTSGRAYEQFF.

A word on this clone: Other DNA sequences from this sample encode an identical CDR3 as well. V gene TRBV29-1 combines with J gene TRBJ2-5; D possibly corresponds to TRBD2 (5 bases). The CDR3 consists of 12 residues. Germline V gene sequence: CDR1 SQVTM, CDR2 ANQGSEA. Trimming left V 4 bases short and J 4 bases short, with 10 bases between. CDR3 coding DNA: TGCAGCGTTGTTGAGGGCGGAGAGACCCAGTACTTC. It is translated as CSVVEGGETQYF. Variable domain in full (rest from reference TRBV29-1 and TRBJ2-5): SAVISQKPSRDICQRGTSLTIQCQVDSQVTMMFWYRQQPGQSLTLIATANQGSEATYESGFVIDKFPISRPNLTFSTLTVSNMSPEDSSIYLCSVVEGGETQYFGPGTRLLVL.

V gene TRBV6-5 combines with J gene TRBJ2-2, with D tentatively TRBD1 (5 bases). V was pared by 5 bases and J by 7 bases, with 8 bases between. The CDR3 has 12 residues. Germline loops: CDR1 MNHEY, CDR2 SVGAGI. Written as DNA, the CDR3 is TGTGCCAGCAGTCAGGGCAGCGGGGAGCTGTTTTTT. Its protein product is CASSQGSGELFF.

The V and J genes are TRBV4-1 and TRBJ2-7; tentatively, D is TRBD2 (6 bases). V was cut by 0 bases and J by 6 bases, with 18 bases left in between. The CDR3 contains 16 residues. Germline V gene data show CDR1 as MGHRA and CDR2 as YSYEKL. The CDR3 nucleotides are TGCGCCAGCAGCCAAGATGGCGGGAAGGGTTTTTCCGAGCAGTACTTC. Translation gives CASSQDGGKGFSEQYF.

The J gene is TRBJ1-2, the V gene TRBV7-8; the match to TRBD1 covers 7 bases. Germline CDR1 reads SGHVS; CDR2 reads FQNEAQ. The CDR3 consists of 16 residues. V lost 0 bases, J lost 4 bases, and 8 bases stayed unmatched. Here the CDR3 reads CASSLATGTLVYGYTF. The CDR3 DNA is TGTGCCAGCAGCTTAGCGACAGGGACTTTAGTCTATGGCTACACCTTC. Filled out from reference TRBV7-8 and TRBJ1-2, the complete variable domain reads GAGVSQSPRYKVAKRGQDVALRCDPISGHVSLFWYQQALGQGPEFLTYFQNEAQLDKSGLPSDRFFAERPEGSVSTLKIQRTQQEDSAVYLCASSLATGTLVYGYTFGSGTRLTVV.

CDR3 loop: CATGAGNYGYTF. The DNA of the CDR3 is TGTGCCACTGGGGCCGGGAACTATGGCTACACCTTC. The chain is built from TRBV15 and TRBJ1-2, with D possibly matching TRBD1 (5 bases). The V end was cut by 9 bases, the J end by 2 bases, with 10 bases between. This CDR3 contains 12 residues. Per germline, CDR1 LNHNV and CDR2 YYDKDF (reference sequence).

This chain links TRBV7-9 with TRBJ2-7; 11 bases are a match to TRBD1. The V gene's germline CDR1 is SEHNR and CDR2 FQNEAQ (reference sequence). Trimming cost V 5 bases and J 5 bases; bases outside gene matches: 5. The CDR3 runs to 14 residues. The CDR3 DNA reads TGTGCCAGCAGCCAGGGACAGGGGGTCCACGAGCAGTACTTC. Its protein is CASSQGQGVHEQYF.

This sequence joins TRBV7-3 and TRBJ2-1; D gene uncertain. CDR1 SGHTA and CDR2 FQGTGA come from the germline V gene. Trimming shortened V by 1 base and J by 5 bases, and 6 bases separated the two germline ends. There are 13 residues in the CDR3. The CDR3: CASSLNSHNEQFF. In DNA, the CDR3 is TGTGCCAGCAGCTTAAATAGCCACAATGAGCAGTTCTTC.

The chain employs TRBV18 and TRBJ2-7; the D gene is possibly TRBD2 (6 bases). Looked up from germline, CDR1 is KGHSH and CDR2 is LQKENI. The CDR3 has 13 residues. V shed 3 bases and J shed 5 bases, with 11 bases lying between them. CDR3 sequence: CASSPPGGDEQYV. Written as DNA, the CDR3 is TGTGCCAGCTCACCTCCCGGGGGTGACGAGCAGTACGTC.

The V call is TRBV5-4, the J call TRBJ1-1; 7 bases match TRBD1. The CDR3 extends over 13 amino acids. Germline V lookup: CDR1 SGHNT, CDR2 YYREEE (reference sequence). Trimming cost V 3 bases and J 8 bases; bases outside gene matches: 7. The CDR3 region has the DNA TGTGCCAGCAGCTCAGAGACAGGGACCGAAGCTTTCTTT. It specifies CASSSETGTEAFF.

The chain is built from TRBV6-6 and TRBJ2-7; D is perhaps TRBD1 (6 bases). The CDR3 has 15 residues. V lost 6 bases and J lost 6, with 21 bases in between. The germline CDR1 and CDR2 sequences are MNHNY and SVGAGI (reference sequence). CDR3 loop: CASSQMGQGRSEQYF. The CDR3 DNA reads TGTGCCAGCAGCCAGATGGGGCAGGGGAGAAGCGAGCAGTACTTC.

The chain joins TRBV30 to TRBJ2-5, with 10 bases aligning to TRBD2. Germline lookup yields CDR1 GTSNPN and CDR2 SVGIG (reference sequence). This CDR3 has 17 amino acids. The V and J ends lost 0 bases and 5 bases, in that order; junction bases with no gene match: 12. The CDR3 coding sequence is TGTGCCTGGAGTGTACCCATGGGGCTAGCGGGAGCGGAGACCCAGTACTTC. Its translation is CAWSVPMGLAGAETQYF.

V usage is TRBV5-4 and J usage is TRBJ2-2; 8 nucleotides align to TRBD1. The CDR3 totals 15 residues. Looked up from germline, CDR1 is SGHNT and CDR2 is YYREEE (reference sequence). Losses at the gene ends were 4 bases for V and 0 bases for J; bases not matched to a gene: 2. CDR3 residues: CASSPDRANTGELFF. DNA for the CDR3: TGTGCCAGCAGCCCGGACAGGGCGAACACCGGGGAGCTGTTTTTT.

The chain uses TRBV6-5 and TRBJ2-4, with 10 bases that match TRBD1. This CDR3 comprises 13 residues. V was pared by 9 bases and J by 8 bases, with 7 bases of the junction left unmatched. Per germline, CDR1 MNHEY and CDR2 SVGAGI. The CDR3 region is CASSDRGRDIQYF. The CDR3 nucleotides are TGTGCCAGTAGTGACAGGGGGCGGGACATTCAGTACTTC.

The J gene is TRBJ2-7, the V gene TRBV6-1, with D possibly TRBD1 on 5 matching bases. The length of the CDR3 is 13 residues. The V end was cut by 2 bases, the J end by 6 bases, with 11 bases between. Germline V gene data show CDR1 as MNHNS and CDR2 as SASEGT. The CDR3 DNA sequence: TGTGCCAGCAGTGAAACCCCAGGGCGCGAGCAGTACGTC. It encodes CASSETPGREQYV.

This clone was seen a single time. This sequence joins TRBV30 and TRBJ1-5, with D perhaps matching TRBD1 (5 bases). Germline-derived CDR1 and CDR2 are GTSNPN and SVGIG (reference sequence). The CDR3 extends over 15 amino acids. V was trimmed by 3 bases and J by 2 bases, leaving 14 bases between them. In DNA form, the CDR3 reads TGTGCCTGGAGCCTGGGAGGGGTGGGCAATCAGCCCCAGCATTTT. Its protein product is CAWSLGGVGNQPQHF.

The sample holds one count of this clone. The chain links TRBV7-3 to TRBJ2-2; 11 bases match TRBD2. The CDR3 sequence is 16 residues long. The J segment lost 5 bases and the V segment lost 5 bases, leaving 7 bases of the junction unmatched. The V gene's germline CDR1 is SGHTA and CDR2 FQGTGA. This CDR3 reads CASSPTSGSLTGELFF. The CDR3 bases are TGTGCCAGCAGCCCTACTAGCGGGAGTTTAACCGGGGAGCTGTTTTTT.

This clone was observed a handful of times. The rearrangement joins TRBV7-6 to TRBJ1-4; 7 bases agree with TRBD1. The CDR3 sequence is 16 residues long. The germline CDR1 and CDR2 sequences are SGHVS and FNYEAQ. After removal of 5 bases from V and 0 bases from J, the junction contained 6 bases not matched to a gene. CDR3 in amino acids: CASSLGTVATNEKLFF. DNA for the CDR3: TGTGCCAGCAGCCTTGGGACAGTTGCAACTAATGAAAAACTGTTTTTT.

This clone was seen ten or more times. V gene TRBV29-1 combines with J gene TRBJ1-1; 7 bases are a match to TRBD1. Germline CDR1 SQVTM, CDR2 ANQGSEA. There are 13 residues in the CDR3. Trimming cost V 3 bases and J 4 bases; bases outside gene matches: 5. The CDR3 bases are TGCAGCGTTGATGAGACAGGGACCACTGAAGCTTTCTTT. It translates to CSVDETGTTEAFF.

This rearrangement joins TRBV4-1 to TRBJ2-3; no firm D call. CDR3 size: 15 residues. Trimming took 0 bases from V and 4 from J, leaving 11 bases between them. Germline V CDR1 and CDR2: MGHRA, YSYEKL. CDR3 sequence reads: CASSQERLPSDTQYF. The CDR3 DNA reads TGCGCCAGCAGCCAAGAGAGGCTCCCTTCAGATACGCAGTATTTT.

The CDR3 DNA is TGTGCCAGCAGCCCCAACGCAGGGGCCCTTAGCTATGGCTACACCTTC. This encodes CASSPNAGALSYGYTF. The gene calls are TRBV7-3 and TRBJ1-2; D possibly corresponds to TRBD1 (6 bases). The length of the CDR3 is 16 residues. Germline-derived CDR1 and CDR2 are SGHTA and FQGTGA. The V gene lost 5 bases and the J gene lost 4 bases, with 20 bases spanning the gap.

The J gene is TRBJ2-7, the V gene TRBV5-8; 9 bases agree with TRBD2. This CDR3 is 13 amino acids long. Trimming took 0 bases from V and 6 from J; bases not matched to a gene: 1. CDR1 and CDR2 (germline): SGHTS, YDEGEE. Written as DNA, the CDR3 is TGTGCCAGCAGCTTGGCACTAGCGGGCGAGCAGTACGTC. Its translation is CASSLALAGEQYV.

The CDR3 DNA reads as TGTGCCAGTAGTATCCCAGGACAGGGATCAGATACGCAGTATTTT. Its translation is CASSIPGQGSDTQYF. The J gene is TRBJ2-3, the V gene TRBV19, with TRBD1 matching 8 bases. Germline assignment: CDR1 LNHDA and CDR2 SQIVND (reference sequence). The CDR3 runs 15 residues. The ends lost 3 bases at V and 4 bases at J; junction bases unmatched: 6.

The chain uses TRBV7-9 and TRBJ1-2; no definite D call. This CDR3 spans 15 amino acids. Germline CDR1 SEHNR, CDR2 FQNEAQ (reference sequence). V lost 0 bases and J lost 2, with 10 bases in between. The CDR3 sequence: CASSLARERNYGYTF. Written as DNA, the CDR3 is TGTGCCAGCAGCTTAGCGCGGGAGAGGAACTATGGCTACACCTTC. The variable domain in full, completed from reference TRBV7-9 and TRBJ1-2, reads DTGVSQNPRHKITKRGQNVTFRCDPISEHNRLYWYRQTLGQGPEFLTYFQNEAQLEKSRLLSDRFSAERPKGSFSTLEIQRTEQGDSAMYLCASSLARERNYGYTFGSGTRLTVV.

This clone was found a few times. The chain uses TRBV5-6 and TRBJ2-1; 12 nucleotides match TRBD1. Trimming at V came to 2 bases and at J to 10 bases, leaving 7 bases not matched to a gene. Germline V gene sequence: CDR1 SGHDT, CDR2 YYEEEE. The CDR3 runs to 15 residues. The CDR3: CASSFRDRGLKEQFF. DNA of the CDR3: TGTGCCAGCAGCTTCCGGGACAGGGGGCTGAAGGAGCAGTTCTTC.

This chain joins TRBV30 and TRBJ2-2, with no clear D. V was shortened by 0 bases and J by 4 bases, with 6 bases between the two germline ends. CDR1 and CDR2 (germline): GTSNPN, SVGIG (reference sequence). This CDR3 has 13 residues. CDR3 residues: CAWSVHTTGELFF. DNA of the CDR3: TGTGCCTGGAGTGTACATACCACCGGGGAGCTGTTTTTT.

In regard to this clone: Other nucleotide sequences in the sample specify the same CDR3. This CDR3 is CASSLAGAYNEQFF. The CDR3 region has the DNA TGCGCCAGCAGTCTAGCGGGAGCTTACAATGAGCAGTTCTTC. The chain combines TRBV5-1 with TRBJ2-1; 10 nucleotides match TRBD2. The CDR3 length is 14 residues. The V gene end was trimmed by 5 bases and the J gene end by 4 bases; junction bases not matched to a gene: 3. Germline values: CDR1 SGHRS, CDR2 YFSETQ.

V gene TRBV19 combines with J gene TRBJ2-1; 9 bases match TRBD2. CDR3 length: 15 amino acids. Trimming cost V 3 bases and J 4 bases; bases outside gene matches: 4. Germline loops: CDR1 LNHDA, CDR2 SQIVND (reference sequence). This CDR3 is CASSITSGWYNEQFF. Written as DNA, the CDR3 is TGTGCCAGTAGTATTACTAGCGGGTGGTACAATGAGCAGTTCTTC.